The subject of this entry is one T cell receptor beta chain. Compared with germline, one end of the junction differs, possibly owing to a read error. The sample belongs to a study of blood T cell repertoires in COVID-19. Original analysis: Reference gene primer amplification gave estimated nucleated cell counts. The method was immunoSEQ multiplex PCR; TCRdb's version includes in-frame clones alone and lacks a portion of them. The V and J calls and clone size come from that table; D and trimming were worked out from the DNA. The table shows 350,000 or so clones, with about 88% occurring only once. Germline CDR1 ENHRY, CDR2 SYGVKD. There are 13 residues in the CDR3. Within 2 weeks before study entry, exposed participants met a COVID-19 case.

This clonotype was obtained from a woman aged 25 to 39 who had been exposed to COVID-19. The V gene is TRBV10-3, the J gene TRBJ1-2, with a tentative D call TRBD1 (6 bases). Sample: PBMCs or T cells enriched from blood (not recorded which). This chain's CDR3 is CATSQGLDYGYTF. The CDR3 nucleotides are TGTGCCACCAGTCAGGGGCTTGATTATGGCTACACCTTC.